These 17 T cell receptor beta chains came from one sample sequenced in a study of response to subunit inactivated influenza vaccine. From the RT-PCR reads, TCRdb called clonotypes with MiXCR, one entry per CDR3 protein. The sample has 290,000 or so distinct CDR3 sequences, roughly 20% seen once. Here the sequenced sample was PBMCs from blood, taken less than 22 months after vaccination. Every receptor here comes from a man between 50 and 75 years old who received an inactivated influenza vaccine.

The CDR3 sequence: CASSLALGGGGTEAFF. The CDR3 DNA reads TGCGCCAGCAGCTTGGCCTTAGGGGGGGGAGGCACTGAAGCTTTCTTT. The chain joins TRBV5-1 to TRBJ1-1, with a weak D call TRBD1 (6 bases). The CDR3 is 16 amino acids. CDR1 is SGHRS, CDR2 YFSETQ, per germline. Trimming pared 0 bases from V and 4 bases from J, leaving 16 bases between.

This clonotype appeared many times. The chain employs TRBV6-4 and TRBJ1-3; D is ambiguous. Looked up from germline, CDR1 is MRHNA and CDR2 is SNTAGT. The CDR3 loop spans 17 amino acids. V was shortened by 0 bases and J by 0 bases, with 12 bases between the two germline ends. This CDR3 reads CASSDSNSGSSGNTIYF. The CDR3 region has the DNA TGTGCCAGCAGTGACTCCAACAGTGGAAGCTCTGGAAACACCATATATTTT.

The rearrangement uses TRBV6-5 and TRBJ2-3; 7 bases map to TRBD2. V gave up 2 bases and J gave up 0 bases; unmatched junction bases: 8. The CDR3 has 17 amino acids. Germline CDR1 is MNHEY and CDR2 is SVGAGI. CDR3 residues: CASSYASGGSSTDTQYF. The CDR3 region has the DNA TGTGCCAGCAGTTACGCCTCGGGGGGTTCTAGCACAGATACGCAGTATTTT.

This clonotype was counted only a few times. The chain employs TRBV20-1 and TRBJ1-5; unclear D gene. Germline loops: CDR1 DFQATT, CDR2 SNEGSKA (reference sequence). This CDR3 has 12 amino acids. V lost 0 bases and J lost 10, with 10 bases in between. CDR3 sequence: CSARDRVAPQHF. CDR3 DNA: TGCAGTGCTAGAGATAGGGTGGCTCCCCAGCATTTT.

This chain connects TRBV4-3 to TRBJ2-2; unclear D gene. The CDR3 extends over 16 amino acids. Trimming shortened V by 1 base and J by 4 bases, and 13 bases separated the two germline ends. CDR1 LGHNA and CDR2 YSLEER come from the germline V gene. For the CDR3, the DNA is TGCGCCAGCAGCCAAGTACCAGGTGCTGCCACCGGGGAGCTGTTTTTT. As protein: CASSQVPGAATGELFF.

This clonotype was seen more than once but under ten times. The chain is built from TRBV15 and TRBJ1-5; 7 positions match TRBD1. The CDR3 runs 18 residues. CDR1 LNHNV and CDR2 YYDKDF come from the germline V gene (reference sequence). The trim removed 0 bases at V and 0 bases at J, leaving 8 bases unmatched. CDR3 protein: CATSRDWGQGGSNQPQHF. In nucleotides, the CDR3 is TGTGCCACCAGCAGAGATTGGGGGCAGGGGGGTAGCAATCAGCCCCAGCATTTT. Full variable domain (rest looked up from reference TRBV15 and TRBJ1-5): DAMVIQNPRYQVTQFGKPVTLSCSQTLNHNVMYWYQQKSSQAPKLLFHYYDKDFNNEADTPDNFQSRRPNTSFCFLDIRSPGLGDTAMYLCATSRDWGQGGSNQPQHFGDGTRLSIL.

This clonotype was detected only a few times. The CDR3 nucleotides are TGCAGTGTACTTGAACTGGGGAAATACGAGCAGTACTTC. Translated: CSVLELGKYEQYF. The chain is built from TRBV20-1 and TRBJ2-7; unclear D gene. Germline values: CDR1 DFQATT, CDR2 SNEGSKA (reference sequence). The CDR3 spans 13 residues. Trimming left V 7 bases short and J 4 bases short, with 17 bases between.

This chain connects TRBV28 to TRBJ2-5; 8 bases fit TRBD2. This CDR3 has 17 amino acids. V trimming: 2 bases; J trimming: 3 bases; junction bases outside the gene matches: 11. Germline values: CDR1 MDHEN, CDR2 SYDVKM. CDR3 DNA: TGTGCCAGCAGTTTACTCCGACTAGCGACTCAGAAAGAGACCCAGTACTTC. Protein sequence: CASSLLRLATQKETQYF.

This clonotype appeared a few times. This sequence joins TRBV5-1 and TRBJ2-1, with 7 nucleotides matching TRBD2. Looked up from germline, CDR1 is SGHRS and CDR2 is YFSETQ. CDR3 length: 14 amino acids. V gave up 3 bases and J gave up 6 bases; unmatched junction bases: 6. For the CDR3, the DNA is TGCGCCAGCAGCTCGACGACTAGCAGCAATGAGCAGTTCTTC. As protein: CASSSTTSSNEQFF.

This clonotype was picked up a small number of times. This chain joins TRBV5-1 and TRBJ2-3; 8 bases agree with TRBD2. This CDR3 region has 17 residues. The trim removed 4 bases at V and 0 bases at J, leaving 10 bases unmatched. The germline CDR1 and CDR2 sequences are SGHRS and YFSETQ. The CDR3 is CASSPVLRGVSTDTQYF. CDR3 bases: TGCGCCAGCAGCCCCGTCTTGCGGGGGGTAAGCACAGATACGCAGTATTTT.

V is TRBV5-1 and J is TRBJ1-1; D gene unclear. Germline V gene data show CDR1 as SGHRS and CDR2 as YFSETQ. Trimming shortened V by 3 bases and J by 0 bases, and 9 bases separated the two germline ends. The CDR3 is 14 amino acids. CDR3 nucleotide sequence: TGCGCCAGCAGCTCGCAGATGATGAACACTGAAGCTTTCTTT. Its protein product is CASSSQMMNTEAFF.

This clonotype was observed a handful of times. V usage is TRBV5-1 and J usage is TRBJ2-2; D unresolved. This CDR3 is built from 15 residues. V lost 1 base, J lost 1 base, and 8 bases lay in between. Germline V gene lookup returns CDR1 SGHRS and CDR2 YFSETQ. The CDR3 sequence is CASSLPSLNTGELFF. In nucleotides, the CDR3 is TGCGCCAGCAGCTTGCCGTCCCTGAACACCGGGGAGCTGTTTTTT.

This clonotype has more than one count but fewer than ten. The rearrangement links TRBV20-1 to TRBJ2-5; 14 bases agree with TRBD2. The CDR3 consists of 16 residues. V lost 6 bases, J lost 2 bases, and 8 bases stayed unmatched. Germline V lookup: CDR1 DFQATT, CDR2 SNEGSKA (reference sequence). Here the CDR3 DNA reads TGCAGTGCACTTCGACTAGCGGGAGGGGGACAAGAGACCCAGTACTTC. Translated, it gives CSALRLAGGGQETQYF.

This sequence joins TRBV5-6 and TRBJ2-1; 9 bases map to TRBD1. Per germline, CDR1 SGHDT and CDR2 YYEEEE. The CDR3 sequence is 17 residues long. V lost 3 bases to trimming and J lost 0 bases; unmatched junction nucleotides: 7. DNA of the CDR3: TGTGCCAGCAGCTCCCACGGGACAGGGACCTCCTACAATGAGCAGTTCTTC. Residues: CASSSHGTGTSYNEQFF.

J is TRBJ1-6 and V is TRBV12-3 or TRBV12-4, with 10 nucleotides matching TRBD1. The CDR3 is 14 residues long. Trimming cost V 6 bases and J 10 bases; bases outside gene matches: 6. The CDR3 reads CASRGTGVESPLHF. CDR3 bases: TGTGCCAGCAGGGGGACAGGGGTTGAATCACCCCTCCACTTT.

A few counts support this clonotype. The chain is built from TRBV15 and TRBJ1-2; no firm D call. Between the trimmed V and J ends, which lost 8 bases and 2 bases, there was a span of 9 bases. From germline, CDR1 is LNHNV and CDR2 YYDKDF (reference sequence). CDR3 length: 12 residues. This chain's CDR3 is CATSGRNYGYTF. CDR3 coding DNA: TGTGCCACCTCCGGACGGAACTATGGCTACACCTTC. Full variable domain (rest looked up from reference TRBV15 and TRBJ1-2): DAMVIQNPRYQVTQFGKPVTLSCSQTLNHNVMYWYQQKSSQAPKLLFHYYDKDFNNEADTPDNFQSRRPNTSFCFLDIRSPGLGDTAMYLCATSGRNYGYTFGSGTRLTVV.

The chain uses TRBV18 and TRBJ1-5; 9 bases are shared with TRBD1. From germline, CDR1 is KGHSH and CDR2 LQKENI. CDR3 length: 18 residues. After removal of 4 bases from V and 0 bases from J, the junction contained 10 bases not matched to a gene. The CDR3 coding sequence is TGTGCCAGCTCACTTACGGGGACAGGGACTTTTAGCAATCAGCCCCAGCATTTT. This gives the protein CASSLTGTGTFSNQPQHF.